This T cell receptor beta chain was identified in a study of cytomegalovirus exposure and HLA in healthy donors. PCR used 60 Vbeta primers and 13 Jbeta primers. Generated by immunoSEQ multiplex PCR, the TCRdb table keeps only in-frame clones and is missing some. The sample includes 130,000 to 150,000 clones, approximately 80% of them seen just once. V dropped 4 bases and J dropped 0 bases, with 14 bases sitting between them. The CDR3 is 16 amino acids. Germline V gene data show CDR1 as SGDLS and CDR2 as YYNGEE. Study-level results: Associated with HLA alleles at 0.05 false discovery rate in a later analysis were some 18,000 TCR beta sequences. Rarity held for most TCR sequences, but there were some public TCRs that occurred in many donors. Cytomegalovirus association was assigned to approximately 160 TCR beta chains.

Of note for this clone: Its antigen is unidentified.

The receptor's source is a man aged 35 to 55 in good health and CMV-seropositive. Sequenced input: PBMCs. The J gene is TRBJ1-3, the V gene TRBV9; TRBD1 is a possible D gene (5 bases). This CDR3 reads CASSLSQVTSGNTIYF. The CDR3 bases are TGTGCCAGCAGCTTGTCACAGGTTACCTCTGGAAACACCATATATTTT.